This T cell receptor beta chain was sequenced for a study of cytomegalovirus exposure and HLA in healthy donors. This PCR relied on a set of 60 Vbeta primers and 13 Jbeta primers. In the study's own analysis: An analysis performed later counted around 80 million unique TCR beta chains (roughly 10 million of them shared). Method: immunoSEQ multiplex PCR; TCRdb's copy keeps in-frame clones and lacks some. The V and J calls and clone size were taken over from that table, and D and trimming were inferred from the DNA. The sample consists of about 130,000 clones, about four fifths of them appearing once. The germline CDR1 and CDR2 sequences are LGHNA and YSLEER. This CDR3 is built from 16 residues. J was trimmed by 4 bases and V by 1 base; bases with no gene match: 7.

The clonotype was recovered from a man younger than 45 in good health and CMV-seronegative. V gene TRBV4-3 combines with J gene TRBJ1-3; 7 bases are a match to TRBD1. The sample taken for sequencing was PBMCs. The CDR3 spells CASSQAPGTVGNTIYF. The CDR3 DNA reads TGCGCCAGCAGCCAAGCCCCCGGGACAGTAGGAAACACCATATATTTT.